This TCR beta chain is from a study of blood T cell repertoires in COVID-19. Overall study: Spain, Italy and the United States supplied samples that represented acute and convalescent COVID-19.

CDR3 length equals 14 residues. Trimming took off 0 bases at V and 2 bases at J, with 7 bases between the two ends. The germline gives CDR1 KGHSH, CDR2 LQKENI. Repertoires were generated with immunoSEQ multiplex PCR, while TCRdb's copy carries only in-frame clones and drops some. The sample includes some 74,000 clones, around 88% seen only once; the top ten take 6.5% to 8.5%. The gene calls are TRBV18 and TRBJ2-5; D is perhaps TRBD1 (6 bases). The sequencing input was peripheral blood. This sequence was found in a woman of 80 years or more with acute or convalescent COVID-19. Written as DNA, the CDR3 is TGTGCCAGCTCACCACCCGGGACACAAGAGACCCAGTACTTC. It is translated as CASSPPGTQETQYF.